This T cell receptor (beta chain) was sequenced in a study of CD8+CD57+ T cells in acquired aplastic anemia. Both TCR beta VDJ combination and CDR3 sequence profiling were carried out. Genomic DNA was the template for this profiling. Via MiXCR, TCRdb re-called the reads, giving one row per CDR3 protein. This table holds roughly 260,000 distinct CDR3 sequences, approximately 50% found once. The sample holds many counts of this clonotype. V shed 5 bases and J shed 3 bases, with 11 bases lying between them. This CDR3 comprises 14 residues. From germline, CDR1 is SNHLY and CDR2 FYNNEI. Patients chosen for sequencing had CD8+CD57+ cells that had expanded, as shown by flow cytometry.

This receptor was obtained from a human donor with aplastic anemia. The rearrangement links TRBV2 to TRBJ1-5; no firm D call. The sequenced sample was sorted CD4+, CD8+, or CD8+CD57+ T cells (not recorded which) from PBMCs. CDR3 sequence: CASSLEPYNQPQHF. The CDR3 DNA reads as TGTGCCAGCAGTTTAGAACCTTACAATCAGCCCCAGCATTTT.